Below are 10 T cell receptor beta chains sequenced from a single sample in a study of spatial heterogeneity in lung cancer. TCRdb re-analysed the 5' RACE reads in MiXCR, keeping a single row per CDR3 protein. The sample holds fewer than 65,000 distinct CDR3 sequences, roughly 6.4% seen once. Time point in this sample: sample taken at primary tumor resection. Sequenced here: PBMCs, sampled at surgery. The receptors were sampled from a female donor with early-stage non-small cell lung cancer.

This clonotype occurred many times. This chain connects TRBV28 to TRBJ2-5, with TRBD2 as a possible D gene (6 bases). Trimming removed 8 bases from V and 2 bases from J, with 18 bases in between. The CDR3 sequence is 15 residues long. Germline-derived CDR1 and CDR2 are MDHEN and SYDVKM. The CDR3 DNA reads TGTGCCAGCCAGTTTATCGGTAGCGGTCAAGAGACCCAGTACTTC. As protein: CASQFIGSGQETQYF.

This clonotype was counted ten times or more. The chain combines TRBV10-3 with TRBJ2-3, with D possibly TRBD2 on 6 matching bases. The V end lost 0 bases, the J end lost 2 bases, and 12 bases lay between the germline ends. The germline CDR1 and CDR2 sequences are ENHRY and SYGVKD. The length of the CDR3 is 16 residues. The CDR3 sequence: CAISESTQRATDTQYF. Written as DNA, the CDR3 is TGTGCCATCAGTGAGTCGACTCAGCGGGCCACAGATACGCAGTATTTT.

There are many counts of this clonotype. The chain joins TRBV19 to TRBJ2-2; maybe TRBD2 (5 bases). This CDR3 contains 16 residues. The germline CDR1 and CDR2 sequences are LNHDA and SQIVND (reference sequence). V lost 1 base and J lost 1, with 10 bases in between. In nucleotides, the CDR3 is TGTGCCAGTAGTATAGTCTTGGGGAGGAACACCGGGGAGCTGTTTTTT. It translates to CASSIVLGRNTGELFF.

V gene TRBV7-9 combines with J gene TRBJ1-2; D unresolved. The V end lost 1 base, the J end lost 4 bases, and 7 bases lay between the germline ends. CDR1 is SEHNR, CDR2 FQNEAQ, per germline (reference sequence). This CDR3 has 13 residues. CDR3 in DNA: TGTGCCAGCAGCTTAGATCCGTTCTATGGCTACACCTTC. It translates to CASSLDPFYGYTF.

This clonotype was detected many times. The V call is TRBV6-5, the J call TRBJ1-1, with D possibly TRBD1 on 6 matching bases. Deletions cut 8 bases from V and 2 bases from J, with 15 bases between. The CDR3 extends over 14 amino acids. Germline V lookup: CDR1 MNHEY, CDR2 SVGAGI. The CDR3 DNA reads TGTGCCAGCGTGGGCAGGGGCACAAACACTGAAGCTTTCTTT. Amino acids: CASVGRGTNTEAFF.

This clonotype was observed at least ten times. V is TRBV15 and J is TRBJ2-2; 7 bases are a match to TRBD2. Trimming at V came to 6 bases and at J to 4 bases, leaving 2 bases not matched to a gene. Per germline, CDR1 LNHNV and CDR2 YYDKDF (reference sequence). The length of the CDR3 is 13 residues. CDR3 coding DNA: TGTGCCACCAGGGGAGGGACCACCGGGGAGCTGTTTTTT. Amino acid sequence: CATRGGTTGELFF. The full variable domain, in which reference TRBV15 and TRBJ2-2 provide the parts outside the CDR3, is DAMVIQNPRYQVTQFGKPVTLSCSQTLNHNVMYWYQQKSSQAPKLLFHYYDKDFNNEADTPDNFQSRRPNTSFCFLDIRSPGLGDTAMYLCATRGGTTGELFFGEGSRLTVL.

This clonotype was counted many times. The rearrangement links TRBV12-3 or TRBV12-4 to TRBJ2-7; D may be TRBD2 (5 bases). V gave up 8 bases and J gave up 2 bases, with 13 bases separating them. This CDR3 has 13 amino acids. For the CDR3, the DNA is TGTGCCAGCGGCGGGCGTAGTCCCTACGAGCAGTACTTC. This sequence encodes CASGGRSPYEQYF.

Ten or more counts support this clonotype. The chain links TRBV19 to TRBJ2-1; 12 bases are shared with TRBD2. V was pared by 5 bases and J by 1 base, with 6 bases of the junction left unmatched. CDR1 LNHDA and CDR2 SQIVND come from the germline V gene (reference sequence). This CDR3 is 17 amino acids long. Here the CDR3 DNA reads TGTGCCAGTAGTCTCCGACTAGCGGGGGTATCCTACAATGAGCAGTTCTTC. Translating it yields CASSLRLAGVSYNEQFF.

This clonotype was recorded many times. The V gene is TRBV6-5, the J gene TRBJ2-5; weak D call: TRBD1 (5 bases). V was cut by 4 bases and J by 5 bases, with 8 bases left in between. Germline V gene lookup returns CDR1 MNHEY and CDR2 SVGAGI. There are 12 residues in the CDR3. The CDR3 loop is CASSSGLETQYF. The CDR3 DNA sequence: TGTGCCAGCAGTTCAGGGTTGGAGACCCAGTACTTC.

This clonotype came up a few times. This sequence joins TRBV12-3 or TRBV12-4 and TRBJ1-4; D may be TRBD1 (5 bases). V was cut by 6 bases and J by 8 bases, with 16 bases left in between. This CDR3 spans 14 amino acids. The CDR3 loop reads CASSSSGLGEKLFF. CDR3 nucleotide sequence: TGTGCCAGCAGCAGCTCAGGGTTGGGGGAAAAACTGTTTTTT.